This T cell receptor beta chain is drawn from a study of cytomegalovirus exposure and HLA in healthy donors. Note on this clone: Its specificity is unknown.

PCR amplification relied on 60 Vbeta primers (plus 13 Jbeta primers). The method was immunoSEQ multiplex PCR; TCRdb's version includes in-frame clones alone and lacks a portion of them. Here the sample spans about 160,000 clones, 60% to 85% being singletons. Study-wide points: Presence/absence analyses rested on an assumption that sequencing depth was roughly uniform across donors.

Sequenced sample: PBMCs. The sequence was obtained from a young man in good health and CMV-seropositive.

In nucleotides, the CDR3 is TGCGCCAGCAGTGAGGGGACAGGTGAGCAGTTCTTC. Residues: CASSEGTGEQFF. The genes are TRBV10-2 and TRBJ2-1, with 8 bases that match TRBD1. The V gene's germline CDR1 is WSHSY and CDR2 SAAADI. The junction had 0 bases not matched to a gene; V was cut back by 2 bases and J by 9 bases. The CDR3 is 12 residues long.